This T cell receptor beta chain derives from a study of cytomegalovirus exposure and HLA in healthy donors (dated by TCRdb to 2017 to 2019). Looking at the study overall: A later analysis indicated that the 100 to 150 validation repertoires were generated on the platform also employed for the 670 or so repertoires of the first cohort. The aim of the study was to test whether cataloging public T cell receptors could identify signatures of past pathogen exposure. A separate validation cohort of 100 to 150 different subjects was used in addition to the approximately 640-subject first cohort. To predict cytomegalovirus infection status, the study combined high-throughput TCR immunosequencing, statistical association of individual TCRs with disease status, and machine learning.

Reading the germline V gene gives CDR1 SGDLS and CDR2 YYNGEE. Inclusive of the bounding cysteine and phenylalanine, the CDR3 is 16 residues long. The kept DNA is CDR3 alone, 48 bases in frame from the first base. V sheds 1 base and J sheds 7 bases, leaving 17 bases between their ends. In the case of this clone: This receptor's antigen is unknown. No per-base quality is available; no much larger clone lies one base away.

General findings and caveats noted by the study authors: In vitro tests confirmed that a few of the cytomegalovirus-associated TCR beta chains recognize cytomegalovirus antigens. A later analysis lacked HLA typing for the validation cohort, so it scored co-occurrence in that cohort across all 120 or so repertoires. The authors suggested that the approach could potentially be extended to other disease states and immunological phenotypes. A total of roughly 160 TCR beta chains were listed by the study as associated with cytomegalovirus. Of the cluster scores, roughly 95% were above 0 in a later analysis, which found that TCRs clustered in the first cohort also tended to co-occur in the 110 or so validation repertoires. In both the original and validation cohorts, the classifier was reported to diagnose cytomegalovirus status with high specificity and sensitivity. Most TCR sequences were seen in very few donors, while some public TCRs were found in many individuals.

Donors formed part of the validation cohort, which comprised about 120 subjects and was distinct from the first cohort of several hundred subjects. The library was prepared using the immunoSEQ multiplex PCR assay. The original methods were these. A statistical classification framework was built for diagnosing cytomegalovirus status from the catalog of TCR beta chain sequences. Not all clones reach the TCRdb copy of this immuneACCESS table, which keeps in-frame sequences only. Checked studies attribute under half of the gap to unresolved V genes and leave the rest unexplained. V and J calls and clone size are as listed in that table; D and trimming were resolved from the DNA. Across this sample there are about 110,000 clones, with 88% seen only once. The biggest ten clones account for roughly 2% of the sample.

This sequence uses TRBV9 and TRBJ2-2; a tentative D match to TRBD2 spans 7 bases. The receptor comes from a woman under 30 in good health and CMV-seropositive. Sequencing input: PBMCs. The DNA sequence reads TGTGCCAGCAGCGTAAATCCGGGGGGCATGAACGGGGAGCTGTTTTTT. It translates as CASSVNPGGMNGELFF.